Following are 27 T cell receptor beta chains from one sample sequenced in a study of blood T cell repertoires in COVID-19. Some clones are missing from TCRdb's copy, which holds only in-frame ones; the method was immunoSEQ multiplex PCR. The sample has 40,000 to 60,000 clones; approximately 84% are singletons. What was sequenced was peripheral blood. Source of these receptors: a man in his fifties with active COVID-19.

CDR3 loop: CAISDYYNEQFF. In DNA form, the CDR3 reads TGTGCCATCAGTGACTACTACAATGAGCAGTTCTTC. This chain links TRBV10-3 with TRBJ2-1; no definite D call. This CDR3 has 12 residues. The germline V gene encodes CDR1 ENHRY and CDR2 SYGVKD. V lost 3 bases and J 3 bases, leaving 3 bases between the germline ends.

The chain links TRBV9 to TRBJ2-2, with 7 nucleotides matching TRBD2. V dropped 1 base and J dropped 5; count of bases not matched to a gene: 8. There are 16 residues in the CDR3. Germline CDR1 SGDLS, CDR2 YYNGEE. The CDR3 nucleotides are TGTGCCAGCAGCGTAAATGCCTGGGGGGGGACCGGGGAGCTGTTTTTT. Translating gives CASSVNAWGGTGELFF.

The chain uses TRBV2 and TRBJ1-4; D possibly corresponds to TRBD1 (6 bases). The ends were cut back, 3 bases at V and 5 bases at J, with 13 bases in the middle. The germline V gene has CDR1 SNHLY and CDR2 FYNNEI. The CDR3 has 15 residues. CDR3 in amino acids: CASSDVLGANEKLFF. As DNA, the CDR3 is TGTGCCAGCAGTGACGTCTTGGGGGCAAATGAAAAACTGTTTTTT.

This sequence joins TRBV6-2 or TRBV6-3 and TRBJ1-5, with a tentative D call TRBD1 (6 bases). The CDR3 spans 14 residues. Germline V CDR1 and CDR2: MNHEY, SVGEGT. V gave up 2 bases and J gave up 6 bases, with 11 bases separating them. The CDR3 DNA follows: TGTGCCAGCAGTTACGGCCAGGGGTTTCAGCCCCAGCATTTT. Its translation is CASSYGQGFQPQHF.

This chain connects TRBV5-1 to TRBJ2-1; D is possibly TRBD2 (6 bases). V lost 0 bases and J 8 bases, leaving 18 bases between the germline ends. Germline assignment: CDR1 SGHRS and CDR2 YFSETQ. This CDR3 contains 16 residues. The CDR3 region has the DNA TGCGCCAGCAGCTTGGATAGGCTAGTCACGGGAGATGAGCAGTTCTTC. Translated, it gives CASSLDRLVTGDEQFF. The whole variable domain, filled in from reference TRBV5-1 and TRBJ2-1, reads KAGVTQTPRYLIKTRGQQVTLSCSPISGHRSVSWYQQTPGQGLQFLFEYFSETQRNKGNFPGRFSGRQFSNSRSEMNVSTLELGDSALYLCASSLDRLVTGDEQFFGPGTRLTVL.

The chain recombines TRBV28 with TRBJ1-2; 9 nucleotides line up with TRBD1. Germline CDR1 MDHEN, CDR2 SYDVKM. V shed 6 bases and J 4 bases; nucleotides not matched to a gene: 9. CDR3 length equals 15 residues. The CDR3 loop reads CASSPDRGKIYGYTF. The CDR3 DNA follows: TGTGCCAGCAGCCCTGACAGGGGGAAGATCTATGGCTACACCTTC.

This chain joins TRBV6-9 and TRBJ2-5; D is unresolved. The germline gives CDR1 MNHGY, CDR2 SVAAGI. The CDR3 runs 13 residues. Trimming took off 6 bases at V and 1 base at J, with 9 bases between the two ends. This CDR3 is CASRFPLQETQYF. CDR3 nucleotide sequence: TGTGCCAGCAGATTCCCCCTCCAAGAGACCCAGTACTTC.

This sequence joins TRBV6-4 and TRBJ1-5; tentative D call: TRBD1 (5 bases). The V end lost 0 bases, the J end lost 6 bases, and 12 bases lay between the germline ends. Germline V gene data show CDR1 as MRHNA and CDR2 as SNTAGT. CDR3 size: 15 residues. The CDR3 protein is CASSDSPGEGQPQHF. Here the CDR3 DNA reads TGTGCCAGCAGTGACTCGCCGGGGGAAGGTCAGCCCCAGCATTTT.

J is TRBJ1-1 and V is TRBV11-3; D remains ambiguous. Germline V gene sequence: CDR1 SGHNT, CDR2 YENEEA. V lost 2 bases and J lost 1, with 5 bases in between. The CDR3 sequence is 13 residues long. CDR3 nucleotide sequence: TGTGCCAGCAGCTTATCAGGGAACACTGAAGCTTTCTTT. Translation gives CASSLSGNTEAFF.

This clone occurred once. The rearrangement uses TRBV2 and TRBJ1-1, with 9 bases lining up with TRBD1. CDR1 is SNHLY, CDR2 FYNNEI, per germline. Losses at the gene ends were 6 bases for V and 2 bases for J; bases not matched to a gene: 1. CDR3 length: 13 amino acids. The CDR3 loop reads CASRGQGNTEAFF. The CDR3 nucleotides are TGTGCCAGCAGGGGACAGGGTAACACTGAAGCTTTCTTT.

A single count supports this clone. This sequence joins TRBV7-9 and TRBJ2-7; TRBD2 matches 9 bases. V shed 7 bases and J 3 bases; nucleotides not matched to a gene: 4. Per the germline V gene, CDR1 is SEHNR and CDR2 is FQNEAQ (reference sequence). The CDR3 is 13 amino acids. The CDR3 sequence: CASTAGGDYEQYF. The CDR3 nucleotides read TGTGCCAGCACAGCGGGGGGCGACTACGAGCAGTACTTC.

The V and J genes are TRBV28 and TRBJ1-2, with 8 bases that match TRBD1. V shed 8 bases, J shed 3 bases, and the junction held 11 bases outside the gene matches. This CDR3 region has 15 residues. Germline V gene lookup returns CDR1 MDHEN and CDR2 SYDVKM. The CDR3 DNA reads TGTGCCAGCCGGAGCCTCGGGACAGGCCACTATGGCTACACCTTC. This sequence encodes CASRSLGTGHYGYTF.

This rearrangement joins TRBV4-1 to TRBJ1-4; D might be TRBD1 (6 bases). This CDR3 spans 16 amino acids. Trimming took off 4 bases at V and 0 bases at J, with 12 bases between the two ends. The germline V gene has CDR1 MGHRA and CDR2 YSYEKL. The CDR3 spells CASSPSSGATNEKLFF. The CDR3 DNA reads TGCGCCAGCAGCCCCTCGTCAGGGGCAACTAATGAAAAACTGTTTTTT.

This chain joins TRBV27 and TRBJ2-1; D possibly corresponds to TRBD1 (6 bases). Trimming shortened V by 5 bases and J by 5 bases, and 13 bases separated the two germline ends. Germline assignment: CDR1 MNHEY and CDR2 SMNVEV (reference sequence). The CDR3 is made up of 14 amino acids. The CDR3, as DNA: TGTGCCAGCAGTCCCGGGACAACCGACAATGAGCAGTTCTTC. This codes for CASSPGTTDNEQFF.

This chain connects TRBV25-1 to TRBJ2-7; no clear D gene. Germline CDR1 and CDR2: MGHDK and SYGVNS. The CDR3 consists of 12 residues. The V gene lost 2 bases and the J gene lost 4 bases, with 6 bases spanning the gap. The CDR3 spells CASSEQIYEQYF. Here the CDR3 DNA reads TGTGCCAGCAGTGAACAGATATACGAGCAGTACTTC.

The chain combines TRBV23-1 with TRBJ1-2; TRBD1 agrees at 9 bases. TRBV23-1 is treated as an ORF (open reading frame) with a function not yet certain. The CDR3 extends over 14 amino acids. After removal of 0 bases from V and 6 bases from J, the junction contained 2 bases not matched to a gene. The CDR3 sequence: CASSQSGTGNGYTF. As DNA, the CDR3 is TGCGCCAGCAGTCAATCGGGGACAGGGAATGGCTACACCTTC.

This chain links TRBV9 with TRBJ2-3; 8 bases agree with TRBD1. Germline trimming cut 0 bases from V and 4 bases from J; bases unmatched to any gene: 7. Germline-derived CDR1 and CDR2 are SGDLS and YYNGEE. The CDR3 has 16 residues. Here the CDR3 DNA reads TGTGCCAGCAGCGTAGCCTTACCGGACAGGGCAGATACGCAGTATTTT. This codes for CASSVALPDRADTQYF.

The CDR3 DNA reads as TGCAGTGCTAGTCTGGTAGCGGGGGGTGAGCAGTTCTTC. It translates to CSASLVAGGEQFF. The chain carries TRBV20-1 and TRBJ2-1, with 10 bases that match TRBD2. J was trimmed by 9 bases and V by 3 bases; bases with no gene match: 5. Per germline, CDR1 DFQATT and CDR2 SNEGSKA (reference sequence). The CDR3 runs 13 residues.

This clone was detected only once. The J gene is TRBJ1-1, the V gene TRBV5-1, with 10 bases matching TRBD1. V lost 3 bases to trimming and J lost 0 bases; unmatched junction nucleotides: 2. CDR1 SGHRS and CDR2 YFSETQ come from the germline V gene. CDR3 length equals 15 residues. The CDR3 nucleotides are TGCGCCAGCAGCTGGGGACAGGGGCTGAACACTGAAGCTTTCTTT. Translating gives CASSWGQGLNTEAFF.

The V gene is TRBV4-3, the J gene TRBJ2-2, with D possibly matching TRBD2 (5 bases). CDR3 length: 15 amino acids. CDR1 is LGHNA and CDR2 is YSLEER in the germline V gene. The V end was cut by 4 bases, the J end by 4 bases, with 13 bases between. CDR3 residues: CASSLFLSGTGELFF. The CDR3 nucleotides are TGCGCCAGCAGCCTTTTCCTCAGCGGCACCGGGGAGCTGTTTTTT.

This chain connects TRBV24-1 to TRBJ1-2; D gene unclear. The CDR3 sequence is 12 residues long. The germline V and J ends were trimmed by 5 bases and 8 bases, with 11 bases remaining between them. CDR1 and CDR2 from the germline V gene are KGHDR and SFDVKD. CDR3 residues: CATSGQSGGYTF. The CDR3 DNA follows: TGTGCCACCAGTGGACAATCGGGGGGCTACACCTTC.

The V gene is TRBV12-2, the J gene TRBJ2-7; the table's D call of TRBD2 was not tested on the DNA. TRBV12-2 is deemed a pseudogene. The CDR3 is 12 amino acids. DNA of the CDR3: TGTGCAAGTCTCCCGCGGGCCTACGAGCAGTACTTC. This codes for CASLPRAYEQYF.

About this clone itself: The junction differs from germline at one of its ends, possibly a read error. This chain connects TRBV6-5 to TRBJ2-7; D gene unclear. Germline assignment: CDR1 MNHEY and CDR2 SVGAGI. The CDR3 extends over 11 amino acids. CDR3 coding DNA: TGTGCCAGCAGCCATAAAGTACGAGCCAACTTC. Translated, it gives CASSHKVRANF.

The chain couples TRBV7-8 to TRBJ1-6, with no clear D. CDR1 and CDR2 from the germline V gene are SGHVS and FQNEAQ. V dropped 5 bases and J dropped 0 bases, with 11 bases sitting between them. The CDR3 is 16 amino acids. The CDR3 DNA sequence: TGTGCCAGCAGCGGGAGACGTAGCTCCTATAATTCACCCCTCCACTTT. It encodes CASSGRRSSYNSPLHF.

The chain recombines TRBV9 with TRBJ2-7, with 11 bases lining up with TRBD2. V shed 4 bases and J 0 bases; nucleotides not matched to a gene: 6. CDR3 length: 16 amino acids. Germline V CDR1 and CDR2: SGDLS, YYNGEE. CDR3 sequence reads: CASSLSGGALSYEQYF. CDR3 DNA: TGTGCCAGCAGCCTTAGCGGGGGGGCTCTCTCCTACGAGCAGTACTTC.

This clone was detected once. The rearrangement joins TRBV9 to TRBJ2-7, with 7 nucleotides matching TRBD1. Looked up from germline, CDR1 is SGDLS and CDR2 is YYNGEE. After removal of 0 bases from V and 2 bases from J, the junction contained 5 bases not matched to a gene. This CDR3 has 15 residues. The CDR3: CASSVGGQVAYEQYF. DNA for the CDR3: TGTGCCAGCAGCGTAGGTGGACAGGTGGCCTACGAGCAGTACTTC.

The genes are TRBV25-1 and TRBJ1-2, with a tentative D call TRBD1 (6 bases). The germline V and J ends were trimmed by 6 bases and 7 bases, with 15 bases remaining between them. CDR1 is MGHDK and CDR2 is SYGVNS in the germline V gene. The CDR3 length is 13 residues. Written as DNA, the CDR3 is TGTGCCAGCAGCGGGAGGGGGGGCCTTGGCTACACCTTC. This translates into CASSGRGGLGYTF.